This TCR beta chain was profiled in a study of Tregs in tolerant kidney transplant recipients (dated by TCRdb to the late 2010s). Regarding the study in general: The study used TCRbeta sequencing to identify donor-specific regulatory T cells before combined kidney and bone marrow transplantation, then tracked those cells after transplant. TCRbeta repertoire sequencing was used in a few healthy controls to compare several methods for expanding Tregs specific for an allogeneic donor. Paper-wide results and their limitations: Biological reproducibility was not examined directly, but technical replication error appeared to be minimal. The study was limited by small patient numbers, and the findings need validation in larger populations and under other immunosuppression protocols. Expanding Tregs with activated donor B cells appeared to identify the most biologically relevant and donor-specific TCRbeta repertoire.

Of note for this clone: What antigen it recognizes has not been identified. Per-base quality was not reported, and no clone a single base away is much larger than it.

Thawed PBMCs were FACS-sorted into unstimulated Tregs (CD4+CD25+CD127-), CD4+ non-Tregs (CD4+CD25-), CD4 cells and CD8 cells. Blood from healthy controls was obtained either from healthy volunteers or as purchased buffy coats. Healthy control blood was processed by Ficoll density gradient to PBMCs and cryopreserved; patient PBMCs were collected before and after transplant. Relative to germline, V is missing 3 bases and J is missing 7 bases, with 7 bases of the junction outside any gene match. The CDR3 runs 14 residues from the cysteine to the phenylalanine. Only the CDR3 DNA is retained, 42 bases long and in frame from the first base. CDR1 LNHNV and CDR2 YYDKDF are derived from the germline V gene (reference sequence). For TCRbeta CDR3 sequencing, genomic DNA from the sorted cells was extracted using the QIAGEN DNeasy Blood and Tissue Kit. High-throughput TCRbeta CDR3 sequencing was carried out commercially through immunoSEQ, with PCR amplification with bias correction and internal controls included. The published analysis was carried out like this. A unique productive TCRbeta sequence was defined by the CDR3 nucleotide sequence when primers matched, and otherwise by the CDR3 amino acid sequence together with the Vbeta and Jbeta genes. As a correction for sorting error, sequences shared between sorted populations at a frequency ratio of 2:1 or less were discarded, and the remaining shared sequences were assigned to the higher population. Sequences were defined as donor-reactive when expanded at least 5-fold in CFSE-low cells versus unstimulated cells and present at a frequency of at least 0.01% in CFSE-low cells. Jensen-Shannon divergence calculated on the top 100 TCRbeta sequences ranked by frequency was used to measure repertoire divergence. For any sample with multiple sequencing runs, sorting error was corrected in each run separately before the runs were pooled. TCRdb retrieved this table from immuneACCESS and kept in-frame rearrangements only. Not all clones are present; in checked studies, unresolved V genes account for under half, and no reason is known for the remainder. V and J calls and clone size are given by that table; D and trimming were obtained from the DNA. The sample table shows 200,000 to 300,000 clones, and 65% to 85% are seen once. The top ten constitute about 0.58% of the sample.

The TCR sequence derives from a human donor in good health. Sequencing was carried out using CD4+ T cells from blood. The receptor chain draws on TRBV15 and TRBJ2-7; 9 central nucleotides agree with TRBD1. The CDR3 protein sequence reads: CATSRRTGAEEQYF. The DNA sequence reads TGTGCCACCAGCAGGCGGACAGGGGCTGAAGAGCAGTACTTC.